The text below deals with one TCR beta chain. Its antigen is unidentified. Each CDR3 protein gets one entry in TCRdb, which reprocessed the 5' RACE reads and gives no DNA. This sample contains about 440,000 distinct CDR3 sequences. The CDR3 spans 15 residues. These data originate in a study of T cells expressing NK-cell markers. Study context: The authors derived TCR beta repertoires from sorted CD3+CD56+NKG2C+, CD3+CD56+NKG2C- and CD3+CD56-NKG2C+ T cells. Most of the eight sequenced donors tested HCMV-seropositive; one tested seronegative.

Study results and limitations: Of the CD8+ T cell pool in about 6 donors, about 1.0-7.0% was accounted for by dominant NKG2C+ clonotypes.

V usage is TRBV12-3 or TRBV12-4 and J usage is TRBJ2-5; absent DNA, TCRdb's TRBD2 call cannot be checked. This receptor was obtained from a woman between 18 and 69 years old in good health. The sample consisted of blood T cells: a sorted CD56 or NKG2C T cell subset, CD4+ or CD8+ T cells, or bulk PBMC T cells (not recorded which). The chain's CDR3 is CASSSRTNAQETQYF.